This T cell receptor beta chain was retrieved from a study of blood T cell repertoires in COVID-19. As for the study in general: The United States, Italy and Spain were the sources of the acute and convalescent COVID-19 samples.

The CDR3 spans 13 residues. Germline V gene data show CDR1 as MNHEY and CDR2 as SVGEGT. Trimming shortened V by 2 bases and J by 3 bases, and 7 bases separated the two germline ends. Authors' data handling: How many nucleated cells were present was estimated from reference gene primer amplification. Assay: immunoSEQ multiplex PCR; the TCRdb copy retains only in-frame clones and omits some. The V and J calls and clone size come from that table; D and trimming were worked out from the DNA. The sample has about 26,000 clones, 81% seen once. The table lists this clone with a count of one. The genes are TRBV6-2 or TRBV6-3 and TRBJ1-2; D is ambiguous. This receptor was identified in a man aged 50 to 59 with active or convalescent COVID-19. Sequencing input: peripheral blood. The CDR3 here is CASSYEEDYGYTF. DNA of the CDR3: TGTGCCAGCAGTTACGAGGAGGACTATGGCTACACCTTC.